Each of the 16 T cell receptor beta chains below was sequenced from the same sample in a study of OX40 agonist ivuxolimab in advanced cancers. Libraries were prepared by immunoSEQ multiplex PCR; TCRdb keeps only in-frame clonotypes and omits some of them. The data contain about 62,000 clones, around 88% of them singletons. The material was CD4+ or CD8+ T cells sorted from blood, obtained in a trial of the OX40 agonist ivuxolimab. Source of these receptors: an adult with an advanced solid tumor such as melanoma, head and neck, liver or kidney cancer.

The chain uses TRBV28 and TRBJ1-3; D unclear. From germline, CDR1 is MDHEN and CDR2 SYDVKM. CDR3 size: 15 residues. Trimming stripped 3 bases from V and 2 bases from J, with 11 bases between. The CDR3 protein is CASSLAPRTGNTIYF. CDR3 bases: TGTGCCAGCAGTTTGGCCCCAAGGACTGGAAACACCATATATTTT.

The chain employs TRBV9 and TRBJ2-2, with TRBD2 identical over 7 bases. There are 14 residues in the CDR3. With V trimmed by 7 bases and J by 4 bases, 7 bases remained unmatched. The germline gives CDR1 SGDLS, CDR2 YYNGEE. The CDR3 region is CASQRGESTGELFF. CDR3 sequence (DNA): TGTGCCAGCCAACGGGGGGAAAGCACCGGGGAGCTGTTTTTT.

The V gene is TRBV6-1, the J gene TRBJ2-2; D is perhaps TRBD1 (6 bases). The germline V and J ends were trimmed by 7 bases and 2 bases, with 11 bases remaining between them. The CDR3 sequence is 14 residues long. The V gene's germline CDR1 is MNHNS and CDR2 SASEGT. The CDR3 DNA sequence: TGTGCCAGCATTCCCAGGGGTAACACCGGGGAGCTGTTTTTT. It translates to CASIPRGNTGELFF.

The chain employs TRBV6-1 and TRBJ2-3, with D possibly TRBD1 on 5 matching bases. Trimming left V 6 bases short and J 3 bases short, with 16 bases between. The CDR3 covers 15 residues. The germline CDR1 and CDR2 sequences are MNHNS and SASEGT. CDR3 bases: TGTGCCAGCAGCCGTAGGGCAGGGCGGACAGATACGCAGTATTTT. Translated, it gives CASSRRAGRTDTQYF.

The V and J genes are TRBV6-5 and TRBJ1-3; 8 nucleotides line up with TRBD1. Germline trimming cut 7 bases from V and 4 bases from J; bases unmatched to any gene: 9. The CDR3 runs to 15 residues. Germline-derived CDR1 and CDR2 are MNHEY and SVGAGI. DNA for the CDR3: TGTGCCAGCAAACCCTGGACAGGGTTGGGAAACACCATATATTTT. Translation gives CASKPWTGLGNTIYF.

V usage is TRBV2 and J usage is TRBJ2-7, with no clear D. Germline V gene data show CDR1 as SNHLY and CDR2 as FYNNEI. The CDR3 is made up of 12 amino acids. Trimming took 7 bases from V and 3 from J, leaving 10 bases between them. This chain's CDR3 is CASMAENYEQYF. The CDR3, as DNA: TGTGCCAGCATGGCGGAAAACTACGAGCAGTACTTC.

The CDR3 DNA is TGTGCCAGCAGCCCTCGACAGGGAACGAAGACCCAGTACTTC. Its protein product is CASSPRQGTKTQYF. The gene calls are TRBV7-3 and TRBJ2-5; 7 bases map to TRBD1. The ends lost 5 bases at V and 6 bases at J; junction bases unmatched: 9. The CDR3 has 14 amino acids. The germline V gene encodes CDR1 SGHTA and CDR2 FQGTGA.

This chain joins TRBV7-6 and TRBJ2-5, with 12 positions matching TRBD2. Germline assignment: CDR1 SGHVS and CDR2 FNYEAQ. V lost 1 base and J lost 5; bases outside the gene matches: 5. The CDR3 has 16 amino acids. The CDR3 DNA sequence: TGTGCCAGCAGCTTAGGGGCTAGCGGGGGGGTCGAGACCCAGTACTTC. Amino acids: CASSLGASGGVETQYF.

This clone was recorded once. The genes are TRBV6-4 and TRBJ2-3, with 7 bases aligning to TRBD1. The CDR3 extends over 14 amino acids. The ends lost 6 bases at V and 0 bases at J; junction bases unmatched: 3. The germline V gene encodes CDR1 MRHNA and CDR2 SNTAGT. In nucleotides, the CDR3 is TGTGCCAGCAGGGGGACAGCTAGCACAGATACGCAGTATTTT. It is translated as CASRGTASTDTQYF.

This chain links TRBV6-1 with TRBJ2-2; the match to TRBD2 covers 12 bases. Germline CDR1 and CDR2: MNHNS and SASEGT. The CDR3 totals 18 residues. V gave up 0 bases and J gave up 3 bases; unmatched junction bases: 5. The CDR3: CASSEARTSGIYTGELFF. The CDR3 DNA follows: TGTGCCAGCAGTGAAGCGAGGACTAGCGGGATTTACACCGGGGAGCTGTTTTTT.

The chain recombines TRBV5-1 with TRBJ2-1; D unresolved. Deletions cut 5 bases from V and 7 bases from J, with 16 bases between. In germline, CDR1 is SGHRS, CDR2 YFSETQ. The CDR3 totals 14 residues. The CDR3 nucleotides read TGCGCCAGCAGTTCTGGGGAATCGTGGAATGAGCAGTTCTTC. Its protein product is CASSSGESWNEQFF. The full variable domain, with the rest looked up from reference TRBV5-1 and TRBJ2-1, is KAGVTQTPRYLIKTRGQQVTLSCSPISGHRSVSWYQQTPGQGLQFLFEYFSETQRNKGNFPGRFSGRQFSNSRSEMNVSTLELGDSALYLCASSSGESWNEQFFGPGTRLTVL.

This sequence joins TRBV28 and TRBJ2-7; no firm D call. The CDR3 loop spans 14 amino acids. The germline gives CDR1 MDHEN, CDR2 SYDVKM. V lost 4 bases, J lost 1 base, and 11 bases lay in between. The CDR3: CASSSPHLSYEQYF. The CDR3 nucleotides are TGTGCCAGCAGTTCCCCCCACCTGTCCTACGAGCAGTACTTC.

The genes are TRBV10-1 and TRBJ2-7; no clear D gene. This CDR3 spans 12 amino acids. Germline V lookup: CDR1 WNHNN, CDR2 SYGVQD (reference sequence). V was pared by 10 bases and J by 3 bases, with 13 bases between. The CDR3 is CATSQDGYEQYF. CDR3 bases: TGCGCCACCTCGCAGGACGGCTACGAGCAGTACTTC.

V and J are TRBV7-9 and TRBJ1-3, with 7 positions matching TRBD1. The ends lost 4 bases at V and 2 bases at J; junction bases unmatched: 8. The CDR3 sequence is 16 residues long. The germline V gene has CDR1 SEHNR and CDR2 FQNEAQ (reference sequence). CDR3 amino acids: CASSSQQGRPGNTIYF. Written as DNA, the CDR3 is TGTGCCAGCAGCTCCCAACAGGGGAGGCCTGGAAACACCATATATTTT. The full variable domain, completed using reference TRBV7-9 and TRBJ1-3, is DTGVSQNPRHKITKRGQNVTFRCDPISEHNRLYWYRQTLGQGPEFLTYFQNEAQLEKSRLLSDRFSAERPKGSFSTLEIQRTEQGDSAMYLCASSSQQGRPGNTIYFGEGSWLTVV.

This rearrangement joins TRBV6-5 to TRBJ1-2, with 10 bases matching TRBD1. CDR3 length: 15 residues. The germline CDR1 and CDR2 sequences are MNHEY and SVGAGI. J gave up 5 bases and V 4 bases, and 7 bases lay outside the gene matches. CDR3 sequence (DNA): TGTGCCAGCAGTTTCACGACAGGGGGCGTATATGGCTACACCTTC. Encoded protein: CASSFTTGGVYGYTF.

The V and J genes are TRBV19 and TRBJ1-5; 11 nucleotides match TRBD1. The trim removed 3 bases at V and 4 bases at J, leaving 5 bases unmatched. Germline values: CDR1 LNHDA, CDR2 SQIVND (reference sequence). This CDR3 is 16 amino acids long. The CDR3 DNA follows: TGTGCCAGTAGTATGCCGGACAGGGGGCAAAATCAGCCCCAGCATTTT. It yields the protein CASSMPDRGQNQPQHF.